This T cell receptor (beta chain) is from a study of control samples from healthy donors and cancer patients. The CDR3 length is 14 residues. The germline CDR1 and CDR2 sequences are LNHDA and SQIVND (reference sequence). V was pared by 3 bases and J by 9 bases, with 15 bases between. This clone qualifies as medium-sized. Sequencing was performed with immunoSEQ multiplex PCR; in TCRdb, only in-frame clones are kept and a portion is missing. The sample includes 95,000 to 150,000 clones, about nine tenths of them seen just once. Material for sequencing was blood. The chain carries TRBV19 and TRBJ1-5; D is perhaps TRBD1 (5 bases). The TCR was taken from a man aged 35-49 years in good health. The CDR3 region has the DNA TGTGCCAGTAGTATCCACCAGATGGGGGGGCCCCAGCATTTT. Protein: CASSIHQMGGPQHF.